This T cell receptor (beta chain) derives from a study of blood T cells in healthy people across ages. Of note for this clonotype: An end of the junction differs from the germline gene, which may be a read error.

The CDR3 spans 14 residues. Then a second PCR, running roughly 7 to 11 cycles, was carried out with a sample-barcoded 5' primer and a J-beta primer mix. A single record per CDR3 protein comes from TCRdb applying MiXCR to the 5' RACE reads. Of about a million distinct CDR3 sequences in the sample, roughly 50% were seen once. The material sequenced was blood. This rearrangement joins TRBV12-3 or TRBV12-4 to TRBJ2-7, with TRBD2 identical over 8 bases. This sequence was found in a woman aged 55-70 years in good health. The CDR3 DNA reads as TGTGCCAGCAGTATAGCGGGGCCCTACAATGAGCAGTACTTC. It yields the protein CASSIAGPYNEQYF.